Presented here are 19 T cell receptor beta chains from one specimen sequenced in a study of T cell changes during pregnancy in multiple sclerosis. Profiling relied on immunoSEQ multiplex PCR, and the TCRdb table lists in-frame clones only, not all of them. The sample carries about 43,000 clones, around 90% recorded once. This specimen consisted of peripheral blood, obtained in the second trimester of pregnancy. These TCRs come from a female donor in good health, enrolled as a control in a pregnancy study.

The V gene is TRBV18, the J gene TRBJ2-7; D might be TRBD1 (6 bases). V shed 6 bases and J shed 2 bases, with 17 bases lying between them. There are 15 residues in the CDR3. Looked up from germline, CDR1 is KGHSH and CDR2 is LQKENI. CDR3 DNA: TGTGCCAGCTCCCCCAGACAGGTTCTAACCTACGAGCAGTACTTC. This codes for CASSPRQVLTYEQYF.

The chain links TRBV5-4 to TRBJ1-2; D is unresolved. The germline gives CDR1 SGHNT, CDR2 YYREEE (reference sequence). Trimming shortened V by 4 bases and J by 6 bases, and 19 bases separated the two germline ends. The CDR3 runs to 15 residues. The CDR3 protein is CASSPAPGLIDGYTF. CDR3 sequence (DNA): TGTGCCAGCAGCCCGGCCCCCGGACTGATCGATGGCTACACCTTC.

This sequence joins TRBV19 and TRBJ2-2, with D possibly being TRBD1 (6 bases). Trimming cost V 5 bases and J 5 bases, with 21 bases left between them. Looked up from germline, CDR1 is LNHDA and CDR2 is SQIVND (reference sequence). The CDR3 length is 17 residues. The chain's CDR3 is CASSPMGAGVGTGELFF. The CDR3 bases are TGTGCCAGTAGTCCCATGGGGGCTGGAGTCGGAACCGGGGAGCTGTTTTTT. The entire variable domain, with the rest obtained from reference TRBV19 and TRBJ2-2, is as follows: DGGITQSPKYLFRKEGQNVTLSCEQNLNHDAMYWYRQDPGQGLRLIYYSQIVNDFQKGDIAEGYSVSREKKESFPLTVTSAQKNPTAFYLCASSPMGAGVGTGELFFGEGSRLTVL.

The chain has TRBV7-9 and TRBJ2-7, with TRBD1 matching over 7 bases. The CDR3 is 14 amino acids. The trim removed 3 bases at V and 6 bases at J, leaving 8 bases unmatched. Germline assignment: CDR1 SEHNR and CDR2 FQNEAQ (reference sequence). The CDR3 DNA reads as TGTGCCAGCAGCTTCGGGACAGAATGGTCCGAGCAGTACTTC. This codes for CASSFGTEWSEQYF.

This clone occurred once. The CDR3 loop is CASSLVAGGPSDTQYF. The CDR3 region has the DNA TGTGCCAGCAGCTTAGTAGCGGGAGGGCCCTCAGATACGCAGTATTTT. V usage is TRBV7-8 and J usage is TRBJ2-3; 11 bases map to TRBD2. The CDR3 runs to 16 residues. In germline, CDR1 is SGHVS, CDR2 FQNEAQ. Trimming at V came to 1 base and at J to 4 bases, leaving 4 bases not matched to a gene.

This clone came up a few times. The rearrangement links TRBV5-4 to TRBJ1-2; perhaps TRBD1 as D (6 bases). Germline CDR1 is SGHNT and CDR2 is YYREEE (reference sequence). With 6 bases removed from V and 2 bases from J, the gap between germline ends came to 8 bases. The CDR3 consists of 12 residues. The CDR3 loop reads CASTGENYGYTF. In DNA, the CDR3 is TGTGCCAGCACAGGGGAAAACTATGGCTACACCTTC.

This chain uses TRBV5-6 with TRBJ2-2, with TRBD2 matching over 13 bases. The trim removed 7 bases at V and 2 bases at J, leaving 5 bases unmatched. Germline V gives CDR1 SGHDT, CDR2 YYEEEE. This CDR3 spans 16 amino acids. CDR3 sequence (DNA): TGTGCCAGCGGGGGACTAGCGGGATCTAACACCGGGGAGCTGTTTTTT. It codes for CASGGLAGSNTGELFF.

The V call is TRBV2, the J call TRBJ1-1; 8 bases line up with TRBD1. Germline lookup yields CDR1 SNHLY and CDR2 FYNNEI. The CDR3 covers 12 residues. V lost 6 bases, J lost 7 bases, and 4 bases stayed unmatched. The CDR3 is CASRDRAYEAFF. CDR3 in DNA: TGTGCCAGCAGGGACAGGGCTTATGAAGCTTTCTTT.

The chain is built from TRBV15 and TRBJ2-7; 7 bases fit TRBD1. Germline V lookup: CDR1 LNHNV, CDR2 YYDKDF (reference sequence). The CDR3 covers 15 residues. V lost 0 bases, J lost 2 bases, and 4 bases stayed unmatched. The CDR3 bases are TGTGCCACCAGCAGAGAGGCAGGGGGAGCCTACGAGCAGTACTTC. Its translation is CATSREAGGAYEQYF.

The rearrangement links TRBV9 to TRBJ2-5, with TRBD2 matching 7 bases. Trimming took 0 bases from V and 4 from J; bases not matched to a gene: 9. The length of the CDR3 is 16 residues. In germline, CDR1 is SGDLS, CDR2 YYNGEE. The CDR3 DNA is TGTGCCAGCAGCGTAGGGGGCGGGGGAGGCCTAGAGACCCAGTACTTC. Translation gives CASSVGGGGGLETQYF.

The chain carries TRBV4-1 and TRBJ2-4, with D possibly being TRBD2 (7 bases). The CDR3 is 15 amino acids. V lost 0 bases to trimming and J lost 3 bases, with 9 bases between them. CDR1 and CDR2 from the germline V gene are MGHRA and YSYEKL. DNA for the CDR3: TGCGCCAGCAGCCAAGAGGGAGGGGGCAAAAACATTCAGTACTTC. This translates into CASSQEGGGKNIQYF.

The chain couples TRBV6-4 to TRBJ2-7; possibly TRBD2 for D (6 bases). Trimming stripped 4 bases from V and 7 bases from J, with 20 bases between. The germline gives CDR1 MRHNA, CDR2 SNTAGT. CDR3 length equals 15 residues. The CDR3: CASSAVETSPSEQYF. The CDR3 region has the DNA TGTGCCAGCAGTGCCGTAGAGACTAGTCCCTCGGAGCAGTACTTC.

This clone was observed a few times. CDR3 region: CASSLLAGAPDGYTF. In DNA form, the CDR3 reads TGTGCCAGCAGCTTATTGGCAGGGGCACCGGATGGCTACACCTTC. This rearrangement joins TRBV11-3 to TRBJ1-2, with TRBD1 as a possible D gene (6 bases). Germline lookup yields CDR1 SGHNT and CDR2 YENEEA. Trimming shortened V by 2 bases and J by 6 bases, and 16 bases separated the two germline ends. The CDR3 is 15 residues long.

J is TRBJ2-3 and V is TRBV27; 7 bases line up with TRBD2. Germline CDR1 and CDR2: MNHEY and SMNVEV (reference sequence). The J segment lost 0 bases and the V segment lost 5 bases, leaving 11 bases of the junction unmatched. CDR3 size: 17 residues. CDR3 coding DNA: TGTGCCAGCAGTGCCCACGTAGCGGGCTCTAGCACAGATACGCAGTATTTT. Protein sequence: CASSAHVAGSSTDTQYF.

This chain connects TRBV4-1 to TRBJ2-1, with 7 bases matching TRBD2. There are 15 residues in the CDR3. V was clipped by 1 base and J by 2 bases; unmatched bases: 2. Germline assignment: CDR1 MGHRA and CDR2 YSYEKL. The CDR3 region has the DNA TGCGCCAGCAGCCAAGGCGGGACTACCTACAATGAGCAGTTCTTC. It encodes CASSQGGTTYNEQFF.

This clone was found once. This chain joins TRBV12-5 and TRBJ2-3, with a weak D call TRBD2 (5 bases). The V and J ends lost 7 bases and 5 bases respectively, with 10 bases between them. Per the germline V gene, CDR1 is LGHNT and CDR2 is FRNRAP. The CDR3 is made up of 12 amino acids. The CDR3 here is CASAPAGDTQYF. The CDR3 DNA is TGTGCTAGTGCCCCGGCGGGAGATACGCAGTATTTT.

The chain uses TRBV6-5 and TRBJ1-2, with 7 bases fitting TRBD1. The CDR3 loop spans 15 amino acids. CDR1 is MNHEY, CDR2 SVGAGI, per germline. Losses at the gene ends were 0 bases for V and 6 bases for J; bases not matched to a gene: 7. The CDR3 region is CASSYSNRGRDGYTF. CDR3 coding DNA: TGTGCCAGCAGTTACTCGAACAGGGGACGGGATGGCTACACCTTC.

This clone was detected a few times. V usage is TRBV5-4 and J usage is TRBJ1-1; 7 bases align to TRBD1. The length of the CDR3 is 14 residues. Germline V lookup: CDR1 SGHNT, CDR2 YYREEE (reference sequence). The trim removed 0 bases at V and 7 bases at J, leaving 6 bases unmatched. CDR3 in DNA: TGTGCCAGCAGCTTGGGGTACACAGGGGTTGAAGCTTTCTTT. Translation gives CASSLGYTGVEAFF.

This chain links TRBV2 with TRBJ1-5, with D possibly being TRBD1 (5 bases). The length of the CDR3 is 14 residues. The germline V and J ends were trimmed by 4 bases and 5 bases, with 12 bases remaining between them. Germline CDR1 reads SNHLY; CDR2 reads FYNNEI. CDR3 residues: CASSVGGFYQPQHF. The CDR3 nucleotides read TGTGCCAGCAGTGTGGGGGGTTTCTATCAGCCCCAGCATTTT.